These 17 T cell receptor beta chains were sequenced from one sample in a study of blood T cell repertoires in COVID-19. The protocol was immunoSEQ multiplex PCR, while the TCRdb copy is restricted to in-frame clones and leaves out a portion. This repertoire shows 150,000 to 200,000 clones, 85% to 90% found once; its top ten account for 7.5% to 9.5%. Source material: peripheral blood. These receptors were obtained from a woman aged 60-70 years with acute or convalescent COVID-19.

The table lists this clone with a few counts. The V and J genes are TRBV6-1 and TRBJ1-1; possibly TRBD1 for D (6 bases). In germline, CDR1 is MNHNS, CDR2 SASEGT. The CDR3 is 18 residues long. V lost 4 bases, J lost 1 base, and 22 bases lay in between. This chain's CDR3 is CASSAARRQALSNTEAFF. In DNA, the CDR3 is TGTGCCAGCAGTGCGGCAAGGCGACAGGCGTTATCGAACACTGAAGCTTTCTTT.

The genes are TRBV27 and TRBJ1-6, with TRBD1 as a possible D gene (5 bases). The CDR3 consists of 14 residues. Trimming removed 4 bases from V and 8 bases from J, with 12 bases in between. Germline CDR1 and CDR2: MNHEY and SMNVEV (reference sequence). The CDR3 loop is CASSSNWGDSPLHF. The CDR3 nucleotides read TGTGCCAGCAGTTCCAACTGGGGGGATTCACCCCTCCACTTT.

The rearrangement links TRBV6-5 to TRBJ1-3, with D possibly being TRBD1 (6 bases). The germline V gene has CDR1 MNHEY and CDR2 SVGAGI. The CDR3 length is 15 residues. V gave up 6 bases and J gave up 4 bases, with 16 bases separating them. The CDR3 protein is CASSATGISGNTIYF. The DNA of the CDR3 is TGTGCCAGCAGCGCCACAGGGATCTCAGGAAACACCATATATTTT.

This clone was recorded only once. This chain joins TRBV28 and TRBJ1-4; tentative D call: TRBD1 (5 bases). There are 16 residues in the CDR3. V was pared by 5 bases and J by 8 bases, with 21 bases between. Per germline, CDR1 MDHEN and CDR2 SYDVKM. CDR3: CASSPGGLSEGEKLFF. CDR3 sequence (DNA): TGTGCCAGCAGTCCAGGTGGCTTATCGGAGGGGGAAAAACTGTTTTTT.

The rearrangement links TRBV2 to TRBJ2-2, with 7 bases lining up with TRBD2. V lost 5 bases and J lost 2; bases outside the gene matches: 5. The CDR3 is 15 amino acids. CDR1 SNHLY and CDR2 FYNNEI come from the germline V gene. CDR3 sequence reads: CASSSSGTNTGELFF. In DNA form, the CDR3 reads TGTGCCAGCAGTTCTAGCGGAACTAACACCGGGGAGCTGTTTTTT.

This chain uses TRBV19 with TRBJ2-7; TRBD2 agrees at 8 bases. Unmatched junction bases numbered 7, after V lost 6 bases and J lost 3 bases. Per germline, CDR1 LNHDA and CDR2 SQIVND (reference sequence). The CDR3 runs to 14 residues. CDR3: CASRPHAGGYEQYF. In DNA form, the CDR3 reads TGTGCCAGTAGGCCACATGCGGGAGGCTACGAGCAGTACTTC.

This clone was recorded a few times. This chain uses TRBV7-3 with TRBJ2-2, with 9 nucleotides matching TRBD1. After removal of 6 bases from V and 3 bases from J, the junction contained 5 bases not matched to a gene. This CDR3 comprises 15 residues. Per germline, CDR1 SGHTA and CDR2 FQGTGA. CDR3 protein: CASSRTGADTGELFF. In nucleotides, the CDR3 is TGTGCCAGCAGTCGGACAGGGGCGGACACCGGGGAGCTGTTTTTT.

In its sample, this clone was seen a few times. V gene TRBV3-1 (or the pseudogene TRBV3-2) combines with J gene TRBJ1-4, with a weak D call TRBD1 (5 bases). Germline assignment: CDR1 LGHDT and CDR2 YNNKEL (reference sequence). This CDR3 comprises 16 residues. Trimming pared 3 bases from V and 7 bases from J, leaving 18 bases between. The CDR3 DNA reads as TGTGCCAGCAGCCATGCTACTCGGGACGGGGGTGAAAAACTGTTTTTT. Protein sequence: CASSHATRDGGEKLFF.

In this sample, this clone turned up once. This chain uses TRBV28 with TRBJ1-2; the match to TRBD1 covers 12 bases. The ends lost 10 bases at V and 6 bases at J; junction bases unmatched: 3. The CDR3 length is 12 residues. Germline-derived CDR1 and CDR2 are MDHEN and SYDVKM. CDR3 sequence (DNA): TGTGCCACCGGGGACAGGGGGCATGGCTACACCTTC. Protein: CATGDRGHGYTF.

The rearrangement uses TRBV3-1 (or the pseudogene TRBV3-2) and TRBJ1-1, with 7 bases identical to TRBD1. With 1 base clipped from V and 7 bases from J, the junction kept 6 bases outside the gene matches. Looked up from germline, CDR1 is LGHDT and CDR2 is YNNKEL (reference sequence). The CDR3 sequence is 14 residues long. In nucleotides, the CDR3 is TGTGCCAGCAGCCAAGTAGGCAGGGGGAATGAAGCTTTCTTT. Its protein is CASSQVGRGNEAFF.

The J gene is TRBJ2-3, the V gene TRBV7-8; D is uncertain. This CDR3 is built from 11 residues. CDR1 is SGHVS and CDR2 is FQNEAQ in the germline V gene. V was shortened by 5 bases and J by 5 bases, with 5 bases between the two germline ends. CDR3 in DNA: TGTGCCAGCAGCCCCCAAGATACGCAGTATTTT. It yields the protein CASSPQDTQYF.

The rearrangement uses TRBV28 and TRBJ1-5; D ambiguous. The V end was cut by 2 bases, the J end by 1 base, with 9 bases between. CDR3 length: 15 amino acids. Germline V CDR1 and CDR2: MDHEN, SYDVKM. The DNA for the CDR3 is TGTGCCAGCAGTTTAGGAGGGATAAGCAATCAGCCCCAGCATTTT. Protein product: CASSLGGISNQPQHF. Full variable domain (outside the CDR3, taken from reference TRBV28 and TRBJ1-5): DVKVTQSSRYLVKRTGEKVFLECVQDMDHENMFWYRQDPGLGLRLIYFSYDVKMKEKGDIPEGYSVSREKKERFSLILESASTNQTSMYLCASSLGGISNQPQHFGDGTRLSIL.

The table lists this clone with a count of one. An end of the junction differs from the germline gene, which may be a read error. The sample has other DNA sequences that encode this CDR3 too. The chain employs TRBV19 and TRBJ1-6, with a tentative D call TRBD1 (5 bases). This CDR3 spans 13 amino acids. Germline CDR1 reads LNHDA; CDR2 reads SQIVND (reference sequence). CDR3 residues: CASRQNHNSPLHF. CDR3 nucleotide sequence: TGCGCCAGTCGACAGAACCATAATTCACCCCTCCACTTT.

CDR3: CATAPGQSYEQYF. In DNA form, the CDR3 reads TGTGCCACCGCCCCCGGACAATCCTACGAGCAGTACTTC. The rearrangement links TRBV28 to TRBJ2-7, with D possibly TRBD1 on 5 matching bases. CDR1 is MDHEN, CDR2 SYDVKM, per germline. V lost 10 bases to trimming and J lost 1 base, with 14 bases between them. The CDR3 is 13 amino acids.

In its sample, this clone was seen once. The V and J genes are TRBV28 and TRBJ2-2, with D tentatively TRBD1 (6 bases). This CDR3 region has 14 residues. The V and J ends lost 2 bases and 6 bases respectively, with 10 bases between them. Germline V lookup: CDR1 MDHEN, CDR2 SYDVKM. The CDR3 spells CASSLTTGSGELFF. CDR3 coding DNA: TGTGCCAGCAGTTTAACGACAGGATCCGGGGAGCTGTTTTTT.

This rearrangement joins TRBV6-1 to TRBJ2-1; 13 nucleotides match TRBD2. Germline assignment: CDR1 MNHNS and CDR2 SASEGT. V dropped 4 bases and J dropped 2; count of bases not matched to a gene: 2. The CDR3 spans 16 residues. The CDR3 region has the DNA TGTGCCAGCAGTGCAACTAGCGGGAGGGCCTACAATGAGCAGTTCTTC. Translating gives CASSATSGRAYNEQFF.

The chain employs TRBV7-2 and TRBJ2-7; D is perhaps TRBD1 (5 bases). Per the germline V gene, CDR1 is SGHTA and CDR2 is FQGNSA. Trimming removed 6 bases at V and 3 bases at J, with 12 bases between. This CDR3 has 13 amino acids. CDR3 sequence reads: CASRFGTGYEQYF. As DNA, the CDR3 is TGTGCCAGCAGATTCGGAACAGGCTACGAGCAGTACTTC.